A single sample gave rise to the 32 T cell receptor beta chains below, sequenced in a study of blood T cell repertoires in COVID-19. Using immunoSEQ multiplex PCR, the repertoire was profiled, and TCRdb retains in-frame clones only, with some absent. This sample has about 46,000 clones; 80% to 90% occur once, and the top ten carry about 8%. Sequences were obtained from peripheral blood. These receptors all stem from a man between 45 and 60 years old with acute or convalescent COVID-19.

The CDR3 loop is CASSLGLAGSYEQYF. CDR3 nucleotide sequence: TGTGCCAGCAGCTTGGGCCTAGCAGGCTCCTACGAGCAGTACTTC. This chain joins TRBV5-4 and TRBJ2-7, with a weak D call TRBD2 (5 bases). The length of the CDR3 is 15 residues. From germline, CDR1 is SGHNT and CDR2 YYREEE (reference sequence). The V gene lost 0 bases and the J gene lost 0 bases, with 10 bases spanning the gap.

The J gene is TRBJ1-1, the V gene TRBV18; 9 nucleotides align to TRBD1. Per germline, CDR1 KGHSH and CDR2 LQKENI. The CDR3 extends over 13 amino acids. J lost 5 bases, V lost 3 bases, and 1 base had no gene match. In DNA form, the CDR3 reads TGTGCCAGCTCACCGGGACAGGGAACTGAAGCTTTCTTT. Translating it yields CASSPGQGTEAFF.

V usage is TRBV29-1 and J usage is TRBJ2-1; 10 bases are a match to TRBD2. J was trimmed by 0 bases and V by 1 base; bases with no gene match: 9. Germline V gene lookup returns CDR1 SQVTM and CDR2 ANQGSEA. This CDR3 is 18 amino acids long. CDR3 sequence reads: CSVEGYSGGASSYNEQFF. The CDR3 coding sequence is TGCAGCGTTGAAGGTTACAGCGGGGGGGCTAGCTCCTACAATGAGCAGTTCTTC.

The chain couples TRBV19 to TRBJ2-5; D remains ambiguous. Per the germline V gene, CDR1 is LNHDA and CDR2 is SQIVND (reference sequence). V lost 5 bases, J lost 2 bases, and 9 bases lay in between. This CDR3 has 13 residues. This CDR3 reads CASSGSHQETQYF. DNA for the CDR3: TGTGCCAGTAGTGGCTCACATCAAGAGACCCAGTACTTC.

The DNA for the CDR3 is TGTGCCTGGAGTAGGACGGAGCGGGATGAAAAACTGTTTTTT. This encodes CAWSRTERDEKLFF. The chain uses TRBV30 and TRBJ1-4; D call uncertain. The V and J ends lost 2 bases and 6 bases respectively, with 13 bases between them. Germline-derived CDR1 and CDR2 are GTSNPN and SVGIG (reference sequence). The CDR3 runs 14 residues.

The chain uses TRBV23-1 and TRBJ1-5; TRBD1 might be the D (6 bases). TRBV23-1 is marked as an open reading frame, function uncertain. V lost 2 bases and J lost 2, with 13 bases in between. This CDR3 is 16 amino acids long. CDR3 region: CASSQEQGCGNQPQHF. DNA for the CDR3: TGCGCCAGCAGTCAAGAACAGGGTTGCGGCAATCAGCCCCAGCATTTT.

In DNA form, the CDR3 reads TGTGCCAGCAGCAGATTCGCGGACAATGAGCAGTTCTTC. Its protein product is CASSRFADNEQFF. V gene TRBV7-2 combines with J gene TRBJ2-1; D not certain. Germline V gene sequence: CDR1 SGHTA, CDR2 FQGNSA. The V and J ends lost 5 bases and 5 bases respectively, with 10 bases between them. This CDR3 region has 13 residues.

The chain uses TRBV9 and TRBJ2-1; tentatively, D is TRBD1 (5 bases). Germline lookup yields CDR1 SGDLS and CDR2 YYNGEE. V was trimmed by 0 bases and J by 6 bases, leaving 16 bases between them. This CDR3 has 16 residues. CDR3 in amino acids: CASSVVSQGIGNEQFF. The DNA of the CDR3 is TGTGCCAGCAGCGTAGTGTCCCAGGGTATAGGCAATGAGCAGTTCTTC.

There are a few counts of this clone. The chain has TRBV3-1 (or the pseudogene TRBV3-2) and TRBJ2-5; the D gene is possibly TRBD2 (6 bases). Trimming removed 0 bases from V and 1 base from J, with 15 bases in between. There are 17 residues in the CDR3. CDR1 is LGHDT and CDR2 is YNNKEL in the germline V gene (reference sequence). CDR3 DNA sequence: TGTGCCAGCAGCCAAGATCGGGGAGCGGGCCGCCAAGAGACCCAGTACTTC. Its translation is CASSQDRGAGRQETQYF.

The rearrangement uses TRBV10-3 and TRBJ2-7; the D gene is possibly TRBD1 (6 bases). V shed 1 base and J shed 9 bases, with 10 bases lying between them. The CDR3 sequence is 12 residues long. Germline V gene data show CDR1 as ENHRY and CDR2 as SYGVKD. The CDR3: CAISEFQGRQYF. CDR3 DNA sequence: TGTGCCATCAGTGAGTTCCAGGGGAGGCAGTACTTC.

The J gene is TRBJ1-1, the V gene TRBV18; no definite D call. Germline CDR1 reads KGHSH; CDR2 reads LQKENI. The CDR3 loop spans 13 amino acids. V was trimmed by 5 bases and J by 7 bases, leaving 14 bases between them. The CDR3: CASSVLTGDEAFF. Written as DNA, the CDR3 is TGTGCCAGCTCAGTCCTGACCGGGGATGAAGCTTTCTTT. Combining the CDR3 with reference TRBV18 and TRBJ1-1 gives the whole variable domain NAGVMQNPRHLVRRRGQEARLRCSPMKGHSHVYWYRQLPEEGLKFMVYLQKENIIDESGMPKERFSAEFPKEGPSILRIQQVVRGDSAAYFCASSVLTGDEAFFGQGTRLTVV.

Regarding this clone: The sample has other DNA sequences that encode this CDR3 too. CDR3 residues: CASSLVGDTQYF. CDR3 nucleotide sequence: TGTGCCAGCAGCTTAGTGGGCGATACGCAGTATTTT. V is TRBV11-2 and J is TRBJ2-3, with D uncertain. The CDR3 is 12 amino acids. V lost 1 base, J lost 6 bases, and 5 bases lay in between. In germline, CDR1 is SGHAT, CDR2 FQNNGV.

The chain has TRBV11-1 and TRBJ2-3; D is ambiguous. This CDR3 is built from 13 residues. Looked up from germline, CDR1 is SGHAT and CDR2 is FQDESV (reference sequence). V shed 6 bases and J shed 1 base, with 8 bases lying between them. The CDR3 DNA follows: TGTGCCAGCAGTTTTCCTGGCACAGATACGCAGTATTTT. This gives the protein CASSFPGTDTQYF.

This rearrangement joins TRBV5-6 to TRBJ2-1, with TRBD2 matching 11 bases. Looked up from germline, CDR1 is SGHDT and CDR2 is YYEEEE. The CDR3 contains 15 residues. Trimming took 7 bases from V and 3 from J; bases not matched to a gene: 6. This CDR3 is CASGPGTSGYNEQFF. The DNA for the CDR3 is TGTGCCAGCGGACCCGGGACTAGCGGCTACAATGAGCAGTTCTTC.

The genes are TRBV27 and TRBJ1-5, with a tentative D call TRBD1 (6 bases). Per germline, CDR1 MNHEY and CDR2 SMNVEV (reference sequence). The germline V and J ends were trimmed by 5 bases and 7 bases, with 21 bases remaining between them. The CDR3 runs to 16 residues. In DNA, the CDR3 is TGTGCCAGCAGTCCACCCGGACAGAGGGTAAGCCAGCCCCAGCATTTT. It is translated as CASSPPGQRVSQPQHF.

The chain has TRBV15 and TRBJ1-4; the D gene is possibly TRBD1 (5 bases). The CDR3 runs 15 residues. Trimming removed 0 bases from V and 6 bases from J, with 11 bases in between. Germline CDR1 LNHNV, CDR2 YYDKDF (reference sequence). The DNA of the CDR3 is TGTGCCACCAGCAGAGATTCAGGGTTTGATGAAAAACTGTTTTTT. It is translated as CATSRDSGFDEKLFF. The variable domain in full, completed from reference TRBV15 and TRBJ1-4, reads DAMVIQNPRYQVTQFGKPVTLSCSQTLNHNVMYWYQQKSSQAPKLLFHYYDKDFNNEADTPDNFQSRRPNTSFCFLDIRSPGLGDTAMYLCATSRDSGFDEKLFFGSGTQLSVL.

The count of this clone is one. This rearrangement joins TRBV27 to TRBJ1-2, with 7 bases aligning to TRBD1. CDR3 length: 14 residues. The junction had 4 bases not matched to a gene; V was cut back by 2 bases and J by 4 bases. Germline V CDR1 and CDR2: MNHEY, SMNVEV (reference sequence). The CDR3 coding sequence is TGTGCCAGCAGTTTAGGGGGGACAGTCTATGGCTACACCTTC. Translated, it gives CASSLGGTVYGYTF.

The rearrangement links TRBV7-3 to TRBJ2-1, with a weak D call TRBD1 (5 bases). The CDR3 spans 15 residues. Trimming cost V 1 base and J 3 bases, with 10 bases left between them. The germline V gene has CDR1 SGHTA and CDR2 FQGTGA. This CDR3 is CASSLSDSDYNEQFF. CDR3 in DNA: TGTGCCAGCAGCTTAAGCGACAGCGACTACAATGAGCAGTTCTTC.

The chain is built from TRBV6-6 and TRBJ1-5; D is perhaps TRBD1 (5 bases). The V end lost 8 bases, the J end lost 7 bases, and 18 bases lay between the germline ends. CDR3 length equals 14 residues. Germline CDR1 is MNHNY and CDR2 is SVGAGI (reference sequence). The CDR3 region has the DNA TGTGCCAGCCGCGATCAGGGTATCTTGCAGCCCCAGCATTTT. This codes for CASRDQGILQPQHF.

This clone came up once. The chain links TRBV7-3 to TRBJ1-1; maybe TRBD1 (5 bases). The V gene's germline CDR1 is SGHTA and CDR2 FQGTGA. The CDR3 has 16 residues. The V end lost 5 bases, the J end lost 4 bases, and 20 bases lay between the germline ends. CDR3 sequence: CASSPTYVGRGTEAFF. The DNA for the CDR3 is TGTGCCAGCAGCCCAACTTATGTCGGGAGGGGCACTGAAGCTTTCTTT.

The rearrangement links TRBV28 to TRBJ2-1, with 7 bases lining up with TRBD1. This CDR3 is built from 19 residues. After removal of 5 bases from V and 3 bases from J, the junction contained 19 bases not matched to a gene. CDR1 is MDHEN, CDR2 SYDVKM, per germline. CDR3 coding DNA: TGTGCCAGCAGTCCTCCTGACAGGGCAGCTTCTAGCTTCTACAATGAGCAGTTCTTC. Translation gives CASSPPDRAASSFYNEQFF.

The CDR3: CASSHGLAPHNEQFF. CDR3 nucleotides: TGTGCCAGCAGCCACGGACTAGCGCCACACAATGAGCAGTTCTTC. The chain is built from TRBV3-1 (or the pseudogene TRBV3-2) and TRBJ2-1; 9 nucleotides align to TRBD2. Germline V lookup: CDR1 LGHDT, CDR2 YNNKEL (reference sequence). This CDR3 is 15 amino acids long. V lost 3 bases to trimming and J lost 5 bases; unmatched junction nucleotides: 5.

The J gene is TRBJ1-2, the V gene TRBV29-1; D call uncertain. The V gene's germline CDR1 is SQVTM and CDR2 ANQGSEA. The CDR3 extends over 11 amino acids. V gave up 8 bases and J gave up 4 bases, with 11 bases separating them. The CDR3 is CSTEQIYGYTF. As DNA, the CDR3 is TGCAGCACAGAACAAATCTATGGCTACACCTTC.

The CDR3 nucleotides are TGTGCCAGCAGCTTAGGGACAGTCGAAGACTCACCCCTCCACTTT. Its protein product is CASSLGTVEDSPLHF. The chain has TRBV7-6 and TRBJ1-6; D might be TRBD1 (6 bases). From germline, CDR1 is SGHVS and CDR2 FNYEAQ. The ends were cut back, 1 base at V and 10 bases at J, with 14 bases in the middle. CDR3 length equals 15 residues.

The genes are TRBV19 and TRBJ1-6; D not resolved. Germline-derived CDR1 and CDR2 are LNHDA and SQIVND (reference sequence). With 6 bases removed from V and 7 bases from J, the gap between germline ends came to 13 bases. The CDR3 spans 14 residues. The CDR3 is CASRNREVNSPLHF. CDR3 DNA sequence: TGTGCCAGTAGGAATCGGGAGGTAAATTCACCCCTCCACTTT.

The rearrangement links TRBV28 to TRBJ1-1, with D unresolved. Per the germline V gene, CDR1 is MDHEN and CDR2 is SYDVKM. The V end lost 4 bases, the J end lost 3 bases, and 6 bases lay between the germline ends. This CDR3 has 12 residues. The CDR3 spells CASSSRYTEAFF. The CDR3 DNA is TGTGCCAGCAGTTCGCGATACACTGAAGCTTTCTTT. Complete variable domain (other parts from reference TRBV28 and TRBJ1-1): DVKVTQSSRYLVKRTGEKVFLECVQDMDHENMFWYRQDPGLGLRLIYFSYDVKMKEKGDIPEGYSVSREKKERFSLILESASTNQTSMYLCASSSRYTEAFFGQGTRLTVV.

Here the CDR3 reads CAWRPGQGSIYGYTF. CDR3 DNA: TGTGCCTGGAGGCCGGGACAGGGTTCCATTTATGGCTACACCTTC. V usage is TRBV30 and J usage is TRBJ1-2; 9 bases align to TRBD1. Germline values: CDR1 GTSNPN, CDR2 SVGIG (reference sequence). The CDR3 totals 15 residues. V shed 3 bases, J shed 5 bases, and the junction held 10 bases outside the gene matches.

V and J are TRBV9 and TRBJ1-3, with D possibly TRBD1 on 5 matching bases. The ends were cut back, 0 bases at V and 4 bases at J, with 11 bases in the middle. CDR1 and CDR2 from the germline V gene are SGDLS and YYNGEE. This CDR3 region has 15 residues. The CDR3 loop is CASSVVGGAGNTIYF. Here the CDR3 DNA reads TGTGCCAGCAGCGTAGTTGGAGGGGCCGGAAACACCATATATTTT. Full variable domain (missing parts from reference TRBV9 and TRBJ1-3): DSGVTQTPKHLITATGQRVTLRCSPRSGDLSVYWYQQSLDQGLQFLIQYYNGEERAKGNILERFSAQQFPDLHSELNLSSLELGDSALYFCASSVVGGAGNTIYFGEGSWLTVV.

This chain links TRBV7-2 with TRBJ2-7; weak D call: TRBD2 (6 bases). Trimming removed 6 bases from V and 6 bases from J, with 21 bases in between. There are 15 residues in the CDR3. Germline CDR1 and CDR2: SGHTA and FQGNSA. The CDR3 sequence: CASSSTGTPFSEQYF. CDR3 DNA: TGTGCCAGCAGTTCTACCGGGACTCCTTTCTCCGAGCAGTACTTC. Drawing the rest from reference TRBV7-2 and TRBJ2-7, the complete variable domain is GAGVSQSPSNKVTEKGKDVELRCDPISGHTALYWYRQSLGQGLEFLIYFQGNSAPDKSGLPSDRFSAERTGGSVSTLTIQRTQQEDSAVYLCASSSTGTPFSEQYFGPGTRLTVT.

This clone was seen more than once but under ten times. This rearrangement joins TRBV19 to TRBJ2-2; 7 nucleotides align to TRBD2. The length of the CDR3 is 15 residues. Germline CDR1 reads LNHDA; CDR2 reads SQIVND (reference sequence). With V trimmed by 2 bases and J by 4 bases, 4 bases remained unmatched. CDR3 region: CASSITGGSTGELFF. The CDR3 bases are TGTGCCAGTAGTATAACCGGGGGGAGCACCGGGGAGCTGTTTTTT. Based on the CDR3 plus reference TRBV19 and TRBJ2-2, the full variable domain is DGGITQSPKYLFRKEGQNVTLSCEQNLNHDAMYWYRQDPGQGLRLIYYSQIVNDFQKGDIAEGYSVSREKKESFPLTVTSAQKNPTAFYLCASSITGGSTGELFFGEGSRLTVL.

The genes are TRBV11-2 and TRBJ1-1, with TRBD1 identical over 7 bases. This CDR3 region has 15 residues. Germline values: CDR1 SGHAT, CDR2 FQNNGV. Unmatched junction bases numbered 9, after V lost 3 bases and J lost 5 bases. The CDR3 reads CASSFTQGYVTEAFF. In DNA, the CDR3 is TGTGCCAGCAGCTTTACACAGGGGTATGTGACTGAAGCTTTCTTT.

The genes are TRBV21-1 and TRBJ2-7; the table's D call, TRBD1, was not checked against the DNA. TRBV21-1 is a pseudogene. This CDR3 has 17 amino acids. CDR3 sequence (DNA): TGTGCCAGCAGCGGGCTCTTCCCTGGATCTGACCTTTACGAGCAGTACTTC. Protein product: CASSGLFPGSDLYEQYF.